A selection of T cell receptor beta chains follows, all from one sample in a study of cytomegalovirus exposure and HLA in healthy donors. The protocol was immunoSEQ multiplex PCR, while the TCRdb copy is restricted to in-frame clones and leaves out a portion. This repertoire shows about 130,000 clones, about 73% found once; its top ten account for 2% to 2.5%. The material sequenced was PBMCs. Receptor source: an older woman in good health and CMV-seropositive. Both conserved end residues are part of each CDR3. A D gene is named only where the DNA matches it firmly. Clone size appears in some rows only: once, few, many, or a class for an expanded clone.

v_call	j_call	d_call	clone_size	cdr3_aa	cdr3_nt
TRBV30	TRBJ2-3	TRBD2	NA	CAWNTPGGLGQYF	TGTGCCTGGAATACGCCGGGAGGATTGGGGCAGTATTTT
TRBV7-8	TRBJ2-5	NA	NA	CASSLRTGRGETQYF	TGTGCCAGCAGCCTAAGGACAGGCCGGGGGGAGACCCAGTACTTC
TRBV10-3	TRBJ1-1	TRBD1	NA	CAIGQGPNTEAFF	TGTGCCATCGGACAGGGCCCGAACACTGAAGCTTTCTTT
TRBV10-1	TRBJ2-1	TRBD1	NA	CASTGQGDNEQFF	TGCGCCAGCACCGGACAGGGTGACAATGAGCAGTTCTTC
TRBV27	TRBJ1-2	TRBD1	NA	CASSSNVQGAQGYTF	TGTGCCAGCAGTTCGAATGTCCAGGGGGCGCAGGGCTACACCTTC
TRBV28	TRBJ2-7	NA	NA	CASSFRGISYEQYF	TGTGCCAGCAGTTTTCGGGGGATCTCCTACGAGCAGTACTTC
TRBV19	TRBJ2-3	NA	NA	CASSIARGTVAQYF	TGTGCCAGTAGTATAGCGAGGGGGACGGTGGCGCAGTATTTT
TRBV7-3	TRBJ1-2	NA	NA	CASSSPGVDGYTF	TGTGCCAGCAGCTCACCCGGGGTGGATGGCTACACCTTC
TRBV29-1	TRBJ2-5	TRBD2	NA	CSVLSGGGGQETQYF	TGCAGCGTTTTGTCCGGCGGGGGGGGCCAAGAGACCCAGTACTTC
TRBV28	TRBJ2-1	NA	few	CASTDNFYNEQFF	TGTGCCAGCACCGACAATTTTTACAATGAGCAGTTCTTC
TRBV27	TRBJ2-1	TRBD1	few	CASSDPGQLREQFF	TGTGCCAGCAGCGATCCGGGACAGCTACGGGAGCAGTTCTTC
TRBV6-1	TRBJ2-5	NA	NA	CASITRYQETQYF	TGTGCCAGCATTACGCGGTACCAAGAGACCCAGTACTTC
TRBV4-2	TRBJ2-7	NA	NA	CASSPSGGESYEQYF	TGTGCCAGCAGCCCTTCGGGCGGGGAATCCTACGAGCAGTACTTC
TRBV28	TRBJ2-3	NA	NA	CASSTMLAGTDTQYF	TGTGCCAGCAGTACTATGTTAGCGGGCACAGATACGCAGTATTTT
TRBV6-1	TRBJ1-3	NA	few	CASSEALRGAGNTIYF	TGTGCCAGCAGTGAAGCTTTAAGGGGTGCAGGAAACACCATATATTTT
TRBV5-1	TRBJ2-2	NA	once	CASKEGGLNTGELFF	TGCGCCAGCAAAGAAGGGGGTCTCAACACCGGGGAGCTGTTTTTT
TRBV29-1	TRBJ1-1	NA	once	CSVDVNTEAFF	TGCAGCGTTGACGTAAACACTGAAGCTTTCTTT
TRBV19	TRBJ1-1	NA	NA	CASSARHNAEAFF	TGTGCCAGTAGTGCCCGACATAACGCTGAAGCTTTCTTT
TRBV9	TRBJ2-2	NA	NA	CASSVDPGTGELFF	TGTGCCAGCAGCGTAGATCCAGGGACCGGGGAGCTGTTTTTT
TRBV6-5	TRBJ2-3	NA	NA	CASSLLGDTQYF	TGTGCCAGCAGCCTACTAGGGGATACGCAGTATTTT
TRBV5-1	TRBJ2-5	TRBD1	NA	CASSLGSAGGQETQYF	TGCGCCAGCAGCTTGGGTTCGGCAGGGGGCCAAGAGACCCAGTACTTC
TRBV6-5	TRBJ2-2	NA	NA	CASRGGANTGELFF	TGTGCCAGCAGGGGCGGGGCGAACACCGGGGAGCTGTTTTTT
TRBV25-1	TRBJ2-6	NA	NA	CASSEYGSGANVLTF	TGTGCCAGCAGTGAATACGGCTCTGGGGCCAACGTCCTGACTTTC
TRBV18	TRBJ2-7	TRBD2	NA	CASSPPRLAGVGYEQYF	TGTGCCAGCTCACCACCTAGGCTAGCGGGAGTAGGCTACGAGCAGTACTTC
TRBV6-5	TRBJ1-5	TRBD1	NA	CASSRDRGDNQPQHF	TGTGCCAGCAGTCGGGACAGGGGTGACAATCAGCCCCAGCATTTT
TRBV10-1	TRBJ1-1	NA	NA	CASSANRDTEAFF	TGCGCCAGCAGTGCCAATCGGGACACTGAAGCTTTCTTT
TRBV29-1	TRBJ2-7	NA	NA	CSVGQSYEQYF	TGCAGCGTTGGGCAGTCTTACGAGCAGTACTTC
TRBV18	TRBJ1-1	TRBD1	NA	CASSPPGTGGMEAFF	TGTGCCAGCTCACCACCCGGGACAGGGGGCATGGAAGCTTTCTTT
TRBV10-2	TRBJ1-5	NA	NA	CASSESGRFQPQHF	TGCGCCAGCAGTGAGTCGGGGAGGTTCCAGCCCCAGCATTTT
TRBV11-2	TRBJ2-5	TRBD2	NA	CASSLELAAQETQYF	TGTGCCAGCAGCTTAGAACTAGCGGCACAAGAGACCCAGTACTTC
TRBV18	TRBJ2-7	NA	NA	CASSPSFGGGVYEQYF	TGTGCCAGCTCACCAAGTTTCGGAGGGGGCGTCTACGAGCAGTACTTC
TRBV2	TRBJ2-1	NA	NA	CASSSGFEQFF	TGTGCCAGCAGCTCAGGGTTTGAGCAGTTCTTC
TRBV9	TRBJ2-1	NA	NA	CASRAEESSYNEQFF	TGTGCCAGCAGAGCCGAGGAGAGCTCCTACAATGAGCAGTTCTTC
TRBV30	TRBJ2-2	TRBD2	once	CAWSPMTSGKRVGGELFF	TGTGCCTGGAGTCCCATGACTAGCGGGAAAAGAGTTGGCGGGGAGCTGTTTTTT
TRBV6-5	TRBJ2-7	NA	NA	CASRRGFEQYF	TGTGCCAGCAGGAGAGGGTTTGAGCAGTACTTC
TRBV27	TRBJ2-1	TRBD2	once	CASSLSLAGGDQFF	TGTGCCAGCAGTTTATCGCTAGCGGGAGGGGATCAGTTCTTC
TRBV7-9	TRBJ1-4	TRBD1	few	CASSSGQAEEKLFF	TGTGCCAGCAGCTCGGGACAGGCGGAGGAAAAACTGTTTTTT
TRBV19	TRBJ2-1	NA	NA	CASSIRGNNEQFF	TGTGCCAGTAGTATTCGCGGGAACAATGAGCAGTTCTTC
TRBV5-1	TRBJ1-3	TRBD1	NA	CASSTGADGNTIYF	TGCGCCAGCAGCACAGGGGCGGATGGAAACACCATATATTTT